This is a list of T cell receptor beta chains from one sample in a study of blood T cell repertoires in COVID-19. TCRdb's copy holds only in-frame clones and misses some; the assay was immunoSEQ multiplex PCR. The sample yields about 270,000 clones, around 86% seen once. Sequencing was done on a sample of peripheral blood. The receptors stem from a man aged 40-55 years with active or convalescent COVID-19. Both conserved end residues are part of each CDR3. Fields, in order: V gene, D gene, clone size, J gene, CDR3 protein, CDR3 DNA. The D gene is left open where the match is weak. Clone size is not always given. Where it is, it says once, few, many or a class for expanded clones.

v_call: TRBV15
d_call: -
clone_size: -
j_call: TRBJ1-5
cdr3_aa: CATSVGGPGNQPQHF
cdr3_nt: TGTGCCACCAGCGTGGGGGGGCCGGGCAATCAGCCCCAGCATTTT

v_call: TRBV5-1
d_call: -
clone_size: once
j_call: TRBJ1-5
cdr3_aa: CASSLEAGTGQPQHF
cdr3_nt: TGCGCCAGCAGCTTGGAGGCGGGGACGGGTCAGCCCCAGCATTTT

v_call: TRBV30
d_call: -
clone_size: -
j_call: TRBJ1-5
cdr3_aa: CAWTPQGTNQPQHF
cdr3_nt: TGTGCCTGGACCCCCCAGGGAACCAATCAGCCCCAGCATTTT

v_call: TRBV5-5
d_call: -
clone_size: -
j_call: TRBJ1-2
cdr3_aa: CASSPRDTSLANYGYTF
cdr3_nt: TGTGCCAGCAGCCCCCGGGACACAAGTCTAGCTAACTATGGCTACACCTTC

v_call: TRBV19
d_call: -
clone_size: -
j_call: TRBJ1-1
cdr3_aa: CASNLMAGMNTEAFF
cdr3_nt: TGTGCCAGTAACCTCATGGCGGGGATGAACACTGAAGCTTTCTTT

v_call: TRBV28
d_call: TRBD1
clone_size: -
j_call: TRBJ1-4
cdr3_aa: CASSPADRVKKLFF
cdr3_nt: TGTGCCAGCAGTCCTGCTGACAGGGTTAAAAAACTGTTTTTT

v_call: TRBV29-1
d_call: TRBD2
clone_size: -
j_call: TRBJ2-4
cdr3_aa: CSVVSGTYQYF
cdr3_nt: TGCAGCGTTGTGAGCGGGACTTATCAGTACTTC

v_call: TRBV7-9
d_call: TRBD1
clone_size: once
j_call: TRBJ1-1
cdr3_aa: CASSLLTGTVNTEAFF
cdr3_nt: TGTGCCAGCAGCTTGCTTACCGGGACAGTTAACACTGAAGCTTTCTTT

v_call: TRBV2
d_call: -
clone_size: -
j_call: TRBJ1-2
cdr3_aa: CASSDAEGNVKGYTF
cdr3_nt: TGTGCCAGCAGTGATGCGGAAGGTAATGTGAAAGGCTACACCTTC

v_call: TRBV24-1
d_call: TRBD1
clone_size: -
j_call: TRBJ1-2
cdr3_aa: CATSDGTDNYGYTF
cdr3_nt: TGTGCCACCAGTGATGGGACAGACAACTATGGCTACACCTTC

v_call: TRBV7-9
d_call: TRBD1
clone_size: -
j_call: TRBJ1-4
cdr3_aa: CASSPRDSPNEKLFF
cdr3_nt: TGTGCCAGCAGCCCCCGGGACAGCCCAAATGAAAAACTGTTTTTT

v_call: TRBV19
d_call: -
clone_size: -
j_call: TRBJ2-2
cdr3_aa: CASRETGELFF
cdr3_nt: TGTGCCAGCCGGGAGACCGGGGAGCTGTTTTTT

v_call: TRBV29-1
d_call: TRBD1
clone_size: -
j_call: TRBJ2-7
cdr3_aa: CSAGQGVSYEQYF
cdr3_nt: TGCAGCGCCGGACAGGGAGTCTCCTACGAGCAGTACTTC

v_call: TRBV14
d_call: -
clone_size: -
j_call: TRBJ1-4
cdr3_aa: CASSQVPGWNNEKLFF
cdr3_nt: TGTGCCAGCAGCCAAGTTCCGGGATGGAACAATGAAAAACTGTTTTTT

v_call: TRBV27
d_call: -
clone_size: once
j_call: TRBJ1-2
cdr3_aa: CASSGGANYGYTF
cdr3_nt: TGTGCCAGCAGCGGGGGAGCTAACTATGGCTACACCTTC

v_call: TRBV28
d_call: TRBD1
clone_size: -
j_call: TRBJ2-1
cdr3_aa: CASSLDRVTDEQFF
cdr3_nt: TGTGCCAGCAGTTTGGACAGGGTGACGGATGAGCAGTTCTTC

v_call: TRBV5-1
d_call: -
clone_size: -
j_call: TRBJ1-4
cdr3_aa: CASSSEDSKKLFF
cdr3_nt: TGCGCCAGCAGCTCCGAAGACAGTAAAAAACTGTTTTTT

v_call: TRBV12-5
d_call: -
clone_size: few
j_call: TRBJ1-2
cdr3_aa: CASGLVPLDFYTF
cdr3_nt: TGTGCTAGTGGTTTGGTTCCACTTGACTTCTACACCTTC

v_call: TRBV5-4
d_call: -
clone_size: -
j_call: TRBJ1-5
cdr3_aa: CASSLYNSNQPQHF
cdr3_nt: TGTGCCAGCAGCTTGTATAATAGCAATCAGCCCCAGCATTTT

v_call: TRBV5-6
d_call: -
clone_size: -
j_call: TRBJ2-7
cdr3_aa: CASSLGGPSYEQYF
cdr3_nt: TGTGCCAGCAGCTTGGGGGGCCCCTCCTACGAGCAGTACTTC

v_call: TRBV6-6
d_call: -
clone_size: -
j_call: TRBJ1-5
cdr3_aa: CASSLQRDQPQHF
cdr3_nt: TGTGCCAGCAGCCTTCAGAGGGATCAGCCCCAGCATTTT

v_call: TRBV5-4
d_call: TRBD2
clone_size: -
j_call: TRBJ2-7
cdr3_aa: CASSFAPTSGSYEQYF
cdr3_nt: TGTGCCAGCAGCTTTGCCCCAACTAGCGGATCCTACGAGCAGTACTTC

v_call: TRBV27
d_call: -
clone_size: -
j_call: TRBJ2-7
cdr3_aa: CASSLTPLSYEQYF
cdr3_nt: TGTGCCAGCAGTTTAACTCCCCTCTCCTACGAGCAGTACTTC

v_call: TRBV4-1
d_call: TRBD1
clone_size: -
j_call: TRBJ2-2
cdr3_aa: CASSLRDRVPGELFF
cdr3_nt: TGCGCCAGCAGCCTCCGGGACAGGGTACCCGGGGAGCTGTTTTTT

v_call: TRBV12-3/TRBV12-4
d_call: -
clone_size: -
j_call: TRBJ2-7
cdr3_aa: CASSASFGEQYF
cdr3_nt: TGTGCCAGCAGTGCGTCCTTCGGGGAGCAGTACTTC

v_call: TRBV5-6
d_call: TRBD1
clone_size: -
j_call: TRBJ1-6
cdr3_aa: CASSLAGGSYNSPLHF
cdr3_nt: TGTGCCAGCAGCTTGGCAGGGGGCTCCTATAATTCACCCCTCCACTTT

v_call: TRBV6-5
d_call: TRBD2
clone_size: -
j_call: TRBJ2-7
cdr3_aa: CASSYGTSFYEQYF
cdr3_nt: TGTGCCAGCAGTTATGGGACTAGCTTCTACGAGCAGTACTTC

v_call: TRBV10-3
d_call: TRBD1
clone_size: -
j_call: TRBJ1-2
cdr3_aa: CAINPGQGPYGYTF
cdr3_nt: TGTGCCATCAACCCGGGACAGGGTCCCTATGGCTACACCTTC

v_call: TRBV27
d_call: -
clone_size: -
j_call: TRBJ2-2
cdr3_aa: CASSRPQGRDTGELFF
cdr3_nt: TGTGCCAGCAGTAGGCCACAGGGTAGGGACACCGGGGAGCTGTTTTTT

v_call: TRBV5-1
d_call: TRBD2
clone_size: -
j_call: TRBJ2-2
cdr3_aa: CASSLWGLADTGELFF
cdr3_nt: TGCGCCAGCAGCTTGTGGGGACTAGCGGACACCGGGGAGCTGTTTTTT

v_call: TRBV27
d_call: TRBD1
clone_size: few
j_call: TRBJ2-7
cdr3_aa: CASSSTARTGVVYEQYF
cdr3_nt: TGTGCCAGCAGTTCTACAGCCCGCACAGGGGTGGTCTACGAGCAGTACTTC

v_call: TRBV18
d_call: -
clone_size: few
j_call: TRBJ2-7
cdr3_aa: CASSPEVEQYF
cdr3_nt: TGTGCCAGCTCACCAGAGGTCGAGCAGTACTTC

v_call: TRBV30
d_call: -
clone_size: -
j_call: TRBJ2-7
cdr3_aa: CAWRSGRIYEQYF
cdr3_nt: TGTGCCTGGAGGAGTGGGAGAATCTACGAGCAGTACTTC

v_call: TRBV10-3
d_call: TRBD1
clone_size: -
j_call: TRBJ1-4
cdr3_aa: CAISESEGRGHRGEKLFF
cdr3_nt: TGTGCCATCAGTGAGTCGGAAGGCAGGGGGCACAGAGGTGAAAAACTGTTTTTT

v_call: TRBV5-1
d_call: -
clone_size: -
j_call: TRBJ2-6
cdr3_aa: CASSPGRGESGANVLTF
cdr3_nt: TGCGCCAGCAGCCCCGGGAGAGGGGAGAGCGGGGCCAACGTCCTGACTTTC

v_call: TRBV9
d_call: -
clone_size: once
j_call: TRBJ2-7
cdr3_aa: CASSVGEQGRGEQYF
cdr3_nt: TGTGCCAGCAGCGTAGGGGAACAGGGACGGGGCGAGCAGTACTTC

v_call: TRBV7-3
d_call: TRBD1
clone_size: -
j_call: TRBJ2-7
cdr3_aa: CASSLTGQGYEQYF
cdr3_nt: TGTGCCAGCAGCTTAACTGGACAGGGCTACGAGCAGTACTTC

v_call: TRBV20-1
d_call: -
clone_size: -
j_call: TRBJ1-1
cdr3_aa: CSASAREAFF
cdr3_nt: TGCAGTGCTAGTGCGAGAGAAGCTTTCTTT

v_call: TRBV6-5
d_call: TRBD2
clone_size: -
j_call: TRBJ2-7
cdr3_aa: CASSYQAGGPSYEQYF
cdr3_nt: TGTGCCAGCAGTTACCAAGCGGGGGGCCCCTCCTACGAGCAGTACTTC

v_call: TRBV5-4
d_call: TRBD2
clone_size: -
j_call: TRBJ2-3
cdr3_aa: CASSTGTSGWTDTQYF
cdr3_nt: TGTGCCAGCAGTACCGGGACTAGCGGTTGGACAGATACGCAGTATTTT

v_call: TRBV14
d_call: -
clone_size: once
j_call: TRBJ2-1
cdr3_aa: CASSLLTQNEQFF
cdr3_nt: TGTGCCAGCAGCCTCCTGACTCAGAATGAGCAGTTCTTC

v_call: TRBV28
d_call: TRBD1
clone_size: -
j_call: TRBJ1-3
cdr3_aa: CASRHRGAWMSSGNTIYF
cdr3_nt: TGTGCCAGCAGGCACAGGGGGGCCTGGATGAGCTCTGGAAACACCATATATTTT

v_call: TRBV7-9
d_call: -
clone_size: -
j_call: TRBJ1-2
cdr3_aa: CASSLPPVGQAIYGYTF
cdr3_nt: TGTGCCAGCAGCTTACCCCCTGTAGGCCAGGCGATATATGGCTACACCTTC

v_call: TRBV11-3
d_call: -
clone_size: once
j_call: TRBJ2-5
cdr3_aa: CASRALETQYF
cdr3_nt: TGTGCCAGCAGAGCTCTAGAGACCCAGTACTTC

v_call: TRBV28
d_call: -
clone_size: once
j_call: TRBJ1-2
cdr3_aa: CASSTPTGTLYGYTF
cdr3_nt: TGTGCCAGCTCAACCCCCACCGGGACACTCTATGGCTACACCTTC

v_call: TRBV7-3
d_call: -
clone_size: -
j_call: TRBJ2-3
cdr3_aa: CASSFGRGASTDTQYF
cdr3_nt: TGTGCCAGCAGCTTTGGGCGGGGAGCTAGCACAGATACGCAGTATTTT

v_call: TRBV2
d_call: -
clone_size: -
j_call: TRBJ1-5
cdr3_aa: CASSPDWRGGQPQHF
cdr3_nt: TGTGCCAGCAGTCCGGACTGGCGGGGAGGGCAGCCCCAGCATTTT

v_call: TRBV4-1
d_call: TRBD1
clone_size: -
j_call: TRBJ1-4
cdr3_aa: CASSQPAGGQEKLFF
cdr3_nt: TGCGCCAGCAGCCAACCCGCAGGGGGCCAAGAAAAACTGTTTTTT

v_call: TRBV2
d_call: -
clone_size: -
j_call: TRBJ1-2
cdr3_aa: CAGMTVNYGYTF
cdr3_nt: TGTGCCGGAATGACAGTGAACTATGGCTACACCTTC

v_call: TRBV21-1
d_call: -
clone_size: -
j_call: TRBJ2-5
cdr3_aa: CASRDPGQTSRRETQYF
cdr3_nt: TGTGCCAGCAGAGATCCGGGACAGACTTCTCGTCGGGAGACCCAGTACTTC